These 32 T cell receptor beta chains were sequenced from one sample in a study of T cells in Graves' hyperthyroidism and ophthalmopathy. RNA transcripts served as the template for amplifying TCR beta CDR3 regions. TCR CDR3 regions were first amplified by RT-PCR with HTBI primers. TCRdb fed the multiplex PCR reads into MiXCR, producing one record per CDR3 protein. The data show more than 50,000 distinct CDR3 sequences, roughly 58% seen once. Sequences were obtained from blood. These receptors were taken from a woman in her sixties or seventies with Graves' ophthalmopathy.

As to this clonotype: This may come from a read error, since a much larger clone is one base off. The chain joins TRBV12-5 to TRBJ2-1; possibly TRBD2 for D (7 bases). The V gene's germline CDR1 is LGHNT and CDR2 FRNRAP. The CDR3 runs 14 residues. CDR3 region: CASGLWQGRGEQLF. The CDR3 DNA reads TGTGCTAGTGGTTTGTGGCAGGGGAGGGGTGAGCAGCTCTTC.

This clonotype was counted ten times or more. V is TRBV2 and J is TRBJ2-1; the match to TRBD1 covers 8 bases. The length of the CDR3 is 12 residues. V gave up 7 bases and J gave up 9 bases; unmatched junction bases: 5. CDR1 and CDR2 (germline): SNHLY, FYNNEI. CDR3 residues: CASITQGAEQFF. The CDR3 nucleotides are TGTGCCAGCATAACTCAGGGGGCTGAGCAGTTCTTC.

V gene TRBV28 combines with J gene TRBJ1-5; D is perhaps TRBD1 (6 bases). Germline V gene lookup returns CDR1 MDHEN and CDR2 SYDVKM. With 6 bases removed from V and 2 bases from J, the gap between germline ends came to 17 bases. The CDR3 runs to 16 residues. The CDR3 sequence: CASSLSRGGGNQPQHF. In DNA form, the CDR3 reads TGTGCCAGCAGCCTATCTAGGGGGGGAGGCAATCAGCCCCAGCATTTT.

The chain carries TRBV29-1 and TRBJ1-1; 7 bases map to TRBD1. Germline loops: CDR1 SQVTM, CDR2 ANQGSEA. V lost 3 bases to trimming and J lost 5 bases; unmatched junction nucleotides: 6. The CDR3 covers 13 residues. The CDR3 bases are TGCAGCGTTGACGAAACAGGGGATACTGAAGCTTTCTTT. Protein product: CSVDETGDTEAFF. Full variable domain (outside the CDR3, taken from reference TRBV29-1 and TRBJ1-1): SAVISQKPSRDICQRGTSLTIQCQVDSQVTMMFWYRQQPGQSLTLIATANQGSEATYESGFVIDKFPISRPNLTFSTLTVSNMSPEDSSIYLCSVDETGDTEAFFGQGTRLTVV.

This clonotype has just a few counts. V usage is TRBV29-1 and J usage is TRBJ1-3, with D possibly matching TRBD1 (5 bases). This CDR3 has 12 residues. Germline-derived CDR1 and CDR2 are SQVTM and ANQGSEA. V was pared by 3 bases and J by 4 bases, with 7 bases between. The CDR3 region has the DNA TGCAGCGTTGATCGGGGGGGAAACACCATATATTTT. Its protein product is CSVDRGGNTIYF.

In its sample, this clonotype is medium-sized. The chain combines TRBV2 with TRBJ1-2, with TRBD1 matching over 8 bases. Germline CDR1 reads SNHLY; CDR2 reads FYNNEI. V shed 6 bases and J 3 bases; nucleotides not matched to a gene: 3. The CDR3 is made up of 13 amino acids. The CDR3 protein is CASSRQGYYGYTF. Here the CDR3 DNA reads TGTGCCAGCAGCCGACAGGGGTACTATGGCTACACCTTC.

There are a few counts of this clonotype. This chain links TRBV7-2 with TRBJ2-7, with 7 bases identical to TRBD2. The length of the CDR3 is 14 residues. V shed 5 bases, J shed 1 base, and the junction held 5 bases outside the gene matches. CDR1 is SGHTA, CDR2 FQGNSA, per germline. The CDR3 reads CASSLGLVSYEQYF. The CDR3 nucleotides read TGTGCCAGCAGCCTAGGACTAGTTTCCTACGAGCAGTACTTC. The whole variable domain, filled in from reference TRBV7-2 and TRBJ2-7, reads GAGVSQSPSNKVTEKGKDVELRCDPISGHTALYWYRQSLGQGLEFLIYFQGNSAPDKSGLPSDRFSAERTGGSVSTLTIQRTQQEDSAVYLCASSLGLVSYEQYFGPGTRLTVT.

V is TRBV7-3 and J is TRBJ2-1, with 7 bases fitting TRBD1. There are 15 residues in the CDR3. The trim removed 0 bases at V and 3 bases at J, leaving 2 bases unmatched. CDR1 is SGHTA, CDR2 FQGTGA, per germline. CDR3 DNA sequence: TGTGCCAGCAGCTTAACGACAGGGTTCTACAATGAGCAGTTCTTC. Translated: CASSLTTGFYNEQFF.

The rearrangement uses TRBV20-1 and TRBJ2-5, with D perhaps matching TRBD2 (6 bases). This CDR3 has 10 amino acids. Germline V gene data show CDR1 as DFQATT and CDR2 as SNEGSKA (reference sequence). V shed 6 bases and J shed 9 bases, with 11 bases lying between them. The CDR3: CSAMLASQYF. Written as DNA, the CDR3 is TGCAGTGCCATGCTAGCGTCCCAGTACTTC.

This clonotype is termed medium-sized (0.01 to 0.1%). This chain links TRBV29-1 with TRBJ1-2; D might be TRBD1 (6 bases). Trimming shortened V by 4 bases and J by 0 bases, and 12 bases separated the two germline ends. CDR1 is SQVTM, CDR2 ANQGSEA, per germline. This CDR3 is 14 amino acids long. The DNA for the CDR3 is TGCAGCGTTGCTATACGACAGGCTAACTATGGCTACACCTTC. It codes for CSVAIRQANYGYTF.

The chain is built from TRBV7-2 and TRBJ2-5; D remains ambiguous. The germline CDR1 and CDR2 sequences are SGHTA and FQGNSA. Trimming pared 1 base from V and 5 bases from J, leaving 14 bases between. The CDR3 loop spans 15 amino acids. The CDR3 sequence: CASSLDCVGLETQYF. The CDR3 DNA follows: TGTGCCAGCAGCTTAGATTGTGTCGGCCTGGAGACCCAGTACTTC.

This sequence joins TRBV7-2 and TRBJ2-3; 7 bases line up with TRBD1. Germline V gives CDR1 SGHTA, CDR2 FQGNSA. CDR3 length: 14 residues. V was pared by 5 bases and J by 1 base, with 3 bases of the junction left unmatched. In DNA, the CDR3 is TGTGCCAGCAGCCCTGACAGGGGCACAGATACGCAGTATTTT. Its protein is CASSPDRGTDTQYF.

The chain carries TRBV7-9 and TRBJ2-2, with D perhaps TRBD1 or TRBD2 (6 bases each). The germline V gene encodes CDR1 SEHNR and CDR2 FQNEAQ (reference sequence). The CDR3 extends over 15 amino acids. V lost 0 bases to trimming and J lost 6 bases, with 11 bases between them. The CDR3 here is CASSLAGGASGELFF. Written as DNA, the CDR3 is TGTGCCAGCAGCTTAGCGGGGGGCGCATCCGGGGAGCTGTTTTTT.

This clonotype showed up just once. The chain uses TRBV19 and TRBJ1-6; D is uncertain. V dropped 8 bases and J dropped 8 bases, with 13 bases sitting between them. The CDR3 has 13 residues. Germline V gene sequence: CDR1 LNHDA, CDR2 SQIVND (reference sequence). DNA for the CDR3: TGTGCCAGTCGGACGGTGGGCGATTCACCCCTCCACTTT. It encodes CASRTVGDSPLHF.

The V gene is TRBV7-8, the J gene TRBJ2-7; D might be TRBD2 (6 bases). The V gene lost 6 bases and the J gene lost 2 bases, with 14 bases spanning the gap. CDR3 size: 14 residues. Germline values: CDR1 SGHVS, CDR2 FQNEAQ. The CDR3 sequence is CASSPGTSTYEQYF. The CDR3 DNA reads TGTGCCAGCAGTCCTGGGACTTCCACCTACGAGCAGTACTTC.

J is TRBJ2-3 and V is TRBV20-1, with D unclear. Trimming removed 4 bases from V and 7 bases from J, with 9 bases in between. Germline V gene data show CDR1 as DFQATT and CDR2 as SNEGSKA (reference sequence). There are 11 residues in the CDR3. The CDR3 DNA reads TGCAGTGCTAACCAGAGAAATACGCAGTATTTT. Translation: CSANQRNTQYF.

This clonotype was seen ten or more times. The rearrangement links TRBV7-2 to TRBJ2-7; 10 positions agree with TRBD2. The junction had 6 bases not matched to a gene; V was cut back by 6 bases and J by 4 bases. In germline, CDR1 is SGHTA, CDR2 FQGNSA. The CDR3 loop spans 14 amino acids. This CDR3 reads CASRSSGGAYEQYF. The CDR3 DNA reads TGTGCCAGCAGATCCAGCGGGGGGGCTTACGAGCAGTACTTC.

This chain joins TRBV7-8 and TRBJ2-6; a weak D match, TRBD2 (6 bases). The CDR3 loop spans 16 amino acids. Deletions cut 5 bases from V and 2 bases from J, with 13 bases between. The germline V gene encodes CDR1 SGHVS and CDR2 FQNEAQ. CDR3 residues: CASSAGWGAGANVLTF. CDR3 coding DNA: TGTGCCAGCAGCGCCGGATGGGGGGCTGGGGCCAACGTCCTGACTTTC.

The CDR3, as DNA: TGCAGTGCTATCACCGGGGACGAACAGCCCCAGCATTTT. This gives the protein CSAITGDEQPQHF. This sequence joins TRBV20-1 and TRBJ1-5; possible D gene TRBD1, 5 bases. Germline-derived CDR1 and CDR2 are DFQATT and SNEGSKA (reference sequence). This CDR3 spans 13 amino acids. With 4 bases removed from V and 7 bases from J, the gap between germline ends came to 14 bases.

Points on this clonotype: The CDR3 does not close with the conserved phenylalanine or tryptophan, likely indicating a read error. It is unclear where the CDR3 begins or ends on the DNA, so no DNA is shown, and the CDR3 is as TCRdb lists it. V usage is TRBV19 and J usage is TRBJ2-6; the table's D call, TRBD2, has no DNA check behind it. The germline V gene encodes CDR1 LNHDA and CDR2 SQIVND (reference sequence). The CDR3 is made up of 10 amino acids, end residues included. The CDR3 here is CASSGLAGGI.

The gene calls are TRBV2 and TRBJ2-3; D tentatively fits TRBD1 or TRBD2 (5 bases each). With 6 bases removed from V and 6 bases from J, the gap between germline ends came to 22 bases. The CDR3 is made up of 16 amino acids. CDR1 is SNHLY, CDR2 FYNNEI, per germline. The CDR3 loop is CASRTGLAYSPDTQYF. CDR3 nucleotides: TGTGCCAGCAGGACGGGGCTAGCATACAGCCCGGATACGCAGTATTTT.

V gene TRBV19 combines with J gene TRBJ2-7; 11 bases agree with TRBD1. The V and J ends lost 7 bases and 6 bases, in that order; junction bases with no gene match: 11. In germline, CDR1 is LNHDA, CDR2 SQIVND (reference sequence). The CDR3 is 15 residues long. CDR3 protein: CASTTSGTGGSEQYF. The CDR3 DNA sequence: TGTGCCAGTACCACATCCGGGACAGGGGGGTCCGAGCAGTACTTC.

This clonotype was picked up one time. The limits of the CDR3 on the DNA are not certain, so only TCRdb's listed CDR3 is given. The genes are TRBV20-1 and TRBJ1-6; the D call of TRBD1 is as the table states it, not checked on the DNA. The CDR3 region is 24 residues in length, termini included. Germline CDR1 reads DFQATT; CDR2 reads SNEGSKA (reference sequence). This chain's CDR3 is CSAGGTGGPTSSTSGPTYNSPLHF.

V is TRBV29-1 and J is TRBJ2-7, with 9 nucleotides matching TRBD1. The germline V gene has CDR1 SQVTM and CDR2 ANQGSEA. CDR3 length equals 12 residues. Trimming took 8 bases from V and 3 from J; bases not matched to a gene: 5. The CDR3, as DNA: TGCAGCCTGGGGGGACAGGGCTACGAGCAGTACTTC. This translates into CSLGGQGYEQYF.

This clonotype has a count of ten or more. V is TRBV28 and J is TRBJ1-1, with D perhaps TRBD1 (6 bases). Germline CDR1 is MDHEN and CDR2 is SYDVKM. V shed 5 bases and J shed 4 bases, with 11 bases lying between them. The CDR3 covers 13 residues. The CDR3 region has the DNA TGTGCCAGCAGTCAACAGGGAGGCACTGAAGCTTTCTTT. This gives the protein CASSQQGGTEAFF.

Comment on this clonotype: At one of its ends the junction is not consistent with the germline gene, which may arise from a read error. The chain has TRBV20-1 and TRBJ1-1; D might be TRBD1 (5 bases). CDR1 and CDR2 (germline): DFQATT, SNEGSKA (reference sequence). This CDR3 has 13 residues. CDR3 region: CSASWGWSTEAFF. For the CDR3, the DNA is TGCAGTGCTTCTTGGGGGTGGAGCACTGAAGCTTTCTTC.

This clonotype was observed many times. The V and J genes are TRBV7-9 and TRBJ1-5, with unresolved D. The V end lost 0 bases, the J end lost 5 bases, and 5 bases lay between the germline ends. Germline values: CDR1 SEHNR, CDR2 FQNEAQ (reference sequence). The CDR3 has 13 amino acids. The CDR3: CASSLAIDQPQHF. The CDR3 nucleotides are TGTGCCAGCAGCTTAGCGATCGATCAGCCCCAGCATTTT.

The chain employs TRBV5-4 and TRBJ2-2; D tentatively fits TRBD1 or TRBD2 (6 bases each). V shed 0 bases and J shed 3 bases, with 12 bases lying between them. This CDR3 contains 16 residues. Germline values: CDR1 SGHNT, CDR2 YYREEE (reference sequence). CDR3 loop: CASSLVVGGYTGELFF. For the CDR3, the DNA is TGTGCCAGCAGCTTGGTGGTCGGGGGCTACACCGGGGAGCTGTTTTTT.

This clonotype came up many times. The chain uses TRBV7-3 and TRBJ1-1, with D hard to call. The CDR3 spans 13 residues. Trimming cost V 2 bases and J 7 bases, with 11 bases left between them. Germline CDR1 reads SGHTA; CDR2 reads FQGTGA. The CDR3 loop reads CASSLSQNNEAFF. The DNA of the CDR3 is TGTGCCAGCAGCTTATCCCAGAATAATGAAGCTTTCTTT. The full variable domain, rest sourced from reference TRBV7-3 and TRBJ1-1, is GAGVSQTPSNKVTEKGKYVELRCDPISGHTALYWYRQSLGQGPEFLIYFQGTGAADDSGLPNDRFFAVRPEGSVSTLKIQRTERGDSAVYLCASSLSQNNEAFFGQGTRLTVV.

About this clonotype itself: At one end, the junction sequence differs from germline, possibly due to a read error. The rearrangement joins TRBV5-5 to TRBJ2-1; the D is unclear. In germline, CDR1 is SGHKS, CDR2 YYEKEE (reference sequence). The CDR3 runs 16 residues. CDR3 nucleotides: TGTGCCAGCAGCTTGGACGGAACTTCGACCCACAATGGGCAGTTCTTC. It is translated as CASSLDGTSTHNGQFF.

This clonotype occurred many times. The CDR3 nucleotides read TGTGCCAGCAGTGAAGTGGGGGGGCCCTATGGCTACACCTTC. The encoded protein is CASSEVGGPYGYTF. The chain is built from TRBV2 and TRBJ1-2, with D perhaps TRBD1 (6 bases). Per germline, CDR1 SNHLY and CDR2 FYNNEI. The CDR3 has 14 residues. The ends were cut back, 1 base at V and 4 bases at J, with 10 bases in the middle.

This clonotype is categorized as medium-sized (0.01 to 0.1%). This rearrangement joins TRBV24-1 to TRBJ1-1, with D unresolved. The germline gives CDR1 KGHDR, CDR2 SFDVKD. The V gene lost 5 bases and the J gene lost 1 base, with 4 bases spanning the gap. The CDR3 length is 12 residues. In nucleotides, the CDR3 is TGTGCCACCAGTGGTGAGAACACTGAAGCTTTCTTT. Its protein is CATSGENTEAFF.